The 18 T cell receptor beta chains listed next were all sequenced from one sample in a study of blood T cell repertoires in COVID-19 (TCRdb year 2020). Library method: the immunoSEQ multiplex PCR assay. TCRdb's version of the immuneACCESS table is confined to in-frame rearrangements and falls short of the full clone set. An unresolved V gene accounts for under half of the shortfall where checked; the remainder is of unknown origin. Here the sample has approximately 200,000 clones; approximately 80% occur a single time. The top ten hold 1.8% of the sample. Material: PBMCs or T cells enriched from blood (not recorded which). Receptors originate from a man in his 60s who had recovered from COVID-19.

The chain recombines TRBV5-6 with TRBJ1-1, with D possibly TRBD1 on 5 matching bases. With 4 bases removed from V and 6 bases from J, the gap between germline ends came to 19 bases. The CDR3 is made up of 15 amino acids. Germline V gives CDR1 SGHDT, CDR2 YYEEEE. This chain's CDR3 is CASSRYDGGVPEAFF. The CDR3 coding sequence is TGTGCCAGCAGCAGATACGACGGGGGGGTTCCTGAAGCTTTCTTT.

The chain is built from TRBV6-5 and TRBJ1-2, with 7 bases lining up with TRBD1. Germline V gene data show CDR1 as MNHEY and CDR2 as SVGAGI. Trimming cost V 6 bases and J 3 bases; bases outside gene matches: 4. The CDR3 consists of 13 residues. Written as DNA, the CDR3 is TGTGCCAGCAGCTCACAGGGGTACTATGGCTACACCTTC. Its translation is CASSSQGYYGYTF.

Written as DNA, the CDR3 is TGTGCCATGTGGAGTGAGGGGGTTAGCAATCAGCCCCAGCATTTT. This translates into CAMWSEGVSNQPQHF. The chain employs TRBV6-5 and TRBJ1-5; D perhaps matches TRBD1 (6 bases). V was clipped by 10 bases and J by 0 bases, with 16 bases between them. CDR1 is MNHEY, CDR2 SVGAGI, per germline. This CDR3 is built from 15 residues.

This clone occurred a few times. This chain connects TRBV3-1 (or the pseudogene TRBV3-2) to TRBJ1-2; 7 bases line up with TRBD1. Germline V CDR1 and CDR2: LGHDT, YNNKEL (reference sequence). The V gene end was trimmed by 1 base and the J gene end by 7 bases; junction bases not matched to a gene: 9. The length of the CDR3 is 15 residues. As DNA, the CDR3 is TGTGCCAGCAGCCAAGGAGAAGGGGGCGGCTTTGGCTACACCTTC. This gives the protein CASSQGEGGGFGYTF.

The chain has TRBV6-5 and TRBJ1-2; TRBD1 might be the D (6 bases). Trimming removed 6 bases at V and 4 bases at J, with 12 bases between. This CDR3 region has 13 residues. CDR1 and CDR2 (germline): MNHEY, SVGAGI. The CDR3 DNA reads as TGTGCCAGCAGACCAGGGGAAGCCTATGGCTACACCTTC. It specifies CASRPGEAYGYTF.

The V call is TRBV19, the J call TRBJ1-4; TRBD1 is a possible D gene (6 bases). With 4 bases removed from V and 7 bases from J, the gap between germline ends came to 16 bases. This CDR3 region has 15 residues. Germline values: CDR1 LNHDA, CDR2 SQIVND (reference sequence). The CDR3 nucleotides are TGTGCCAGTAGTACCTACAGGGACGGAGGTGAAAAACTGTTTTTT. Its translation: CASSTYRDGGEKLFF.

This rearrangement joins TRBV7-8 to TRBJ1-1, with TRBD1 matching 7 bases. V was clipped by 5 bases and J by 1 base; unmatched bases: 10. The CDR3 has 16 amino acids. Germline V lookup: CDR1 SGHVS, CDR2 FQNEAQ. CDR3 region: CASSPPVNRGNTEAFF. The CDR3 DNA is TGTGCCAGCAGCCCGCCAGTCAACAGGGGGAACACTGAAGCTTTCTTT. Based on the CDR3 plus reference TRBV7-8 and TRBJ1-1, the full variable domain is GAGVSQSPRYKVAKRGQDVALRCDPISGHVSLFWYQQALGQGPEFLTYFQNEAQLDKSGLPSDRFFAERPEGSVSTLKIQRTQQEDSAVYLCASSPPVNRGNTEAFFGQGTRLTVV.

The genes are TRBV5-1 and TRBJ2-3; 8 nucleotides line up with TRBD2. V lost 0 bases and J lost 3; bases outside the gene matches: 15. This CDR3 is built from 19 residues. The V gene's germline CDR1 is SGHRS and CDR2 YFSETQ. CDR3 in amino acids: CASSLEGRRGTSGTDTQYF. CDR3 nucleotide sequence: TGCGCCAGCAGCTTGGAGGGGCGGCGGGGAACTAGCGGTACAGATACGCAGTATTTT.

The CDR3, as DNA: TGTGCCAGTAGTATAGATTTACAGGGCGGTCGGGAGCAGTACTTC. It codes for CASSIDLQGGREQYF. The chain carries TRBV19 and TRBJ2-7; D perhaps matches TRBD1 (6 bases). V lost 0 bases, J lost 7 bases, and 16 bases lay in between. The CDR3 extends over 15 amino acids. CDR1 and CDR2 from the germline V gene are LNHDA and SQIVND (reference sequence).

The V and J genes are TRBV19 and TRBJ1-1, with TRBD1 as a possible D gene (6 bases). V lost 4 bases to trimming and J lost 1 base, with 16 bases between them. The CDR3 covers 16 residues. From germline, CDR1 is LNHDA and CDR2 SQIVND (reference sequence). Here the CDR3 DNA reads TGTGCCAGTAGTACCTTGCCAGGGGCGGGGAACACTGAAGCTTTCTTT. Translation gives CASSTLPGAGNTEAFF.

V usage is TRBV19 and J usage is TRBJ1-1; D is ambiguous. Trimming cost V 7 bases and J 5 bases, with 11 bases left between them. Germline V gene data show CDR1 as LNHDA and CDR2 as SQIVND (reference sequence). The CDR3 has 12 residues. The CDR3 DNA reads TGTGCCAGTATGAGAGGTAGAACTGAAGCTTTCTTT. It codes for CASMRGRTEAFF.

The rearrangement joins TRBV11-2 to TRBJ2-7, with D perhaps matching TRBD1 (6 bases). CDR1 and CDR2 (germline): SGHAT, FQNNGV. V gave up 0 bases and J gave up 1 base, with 13 bases separating them. This CDR3 spans 16 amino acids. CDR3 nucleotide sequence: TGTGCCAGCAGCTTAGATTCTGGACAGTATTCCTACGAGCAGTACTTC. It codes for CASSLDSGQYSYEQYF.

The chain uses TRBV11-3 and TRBJ2-3, with TRBD1 matching 9 bases. Germline CDR1 SGHNT, CDR2 YENEEA. Unmatched junction bases numbered 11, after V lost 5 bases and J lost 2 bases. The CDR3 loop spans 17 amino acids. The DNA for the CDR3 is TGTGCCAGCAGCCCAGGGGACAGGGTTGAGGCCACAGATACGCAGTATTTT. It codes for CASSPGDRVEATDTQYF.

The J gene is TRBJ1-1, the V gene TRBV5-1, with 9 bases matching TRBD1. This CDR3 has 15 residues. V lost 5 bases, J lost 3 bases, and 8 bases stayed unmatched. Germline CDR1 reads SGHRS; CDR2 reads YFSETQ. CDR3 region: CASRQTGGLDTEAFF. In DNA form, the CDR3 reads TGCGCCAGCAGACAGACAGGGGGGCTGGACACTGAAGCTTTCTTT.

The V call is TRBV18, the J call TRBJ2-7; 8 bases match TRBD1. Germline CDR1 reads KGHSH; CDR2 reads LQKENI. The ends lost 6 bases at V and 5 bases at J; junction bases unmatched: 15. The CDR3 is made up of 16 amino acids. The DNA of the CDR3 is TGTGCCAGCTCCCTGTCCCCGCCGGACAGGGTGAACGAGCAGTACTTC. Its translation is CASSLSPPDRVNEQYF. The full variable domain, with the rest looked up from reference TRBV18 and TRBJ2-7, is NAGVMQNPRHLVRRRGQEARLRCSPMKGHSHVYWYRQLPEEGLKFMVYLQKENIIDESGMPKERFSAEFPKEGPSILRIQQVVRGDSAAYFCASSLSPPDRVNEQYFGPGTRLTVT.

The V and J genes are TRBV20-1 and TRBJ1-1; 7 nucleotides agree with TRBD1. This CDR3 region has 14 residues. The germline gives CDR1 DFQATT, CDR2 SNEGSKA (reference sequence). The J segment lost 6 bases and the V segment lost 5 bases, leaving 12 bases of the junction unmatched. The CDR3 spells CSARGDSSRAEAFF. DNA for the CDR3: TGCAGTGCTCGTGGGGACAGCTCTCGCGCTGAAGCTTTCTTT.

The chain recombines TRBV4-3 with TRBJ1-6; D remains unclear. Trimming stripped 6 bases from V and 1 base from J, with 13 bases between. The CDR3 contains 16 residues. CDR1 and CDR2 (germline): LGHNA, YSLEER. CDR3 DNA: TGCGCCAGCAGAGTATCTACGGGGTCCTATAATTCACCCCTCCACTTT. Its protein product is CASRVSTGSYNSPLHF.

This chain links TRBV21-1 with TRBJ1-2; TRBD1 reflects the table's D call only, with no check against the DNA. TRBV21-1 is a pseudogene. CDR3 size: 13 residues. The CDR3 sequence: CASKYPGRYGYTF. CDR3 bases: TGTGCCAGCAAATATCCAGGCCGCTATGGCTACACCTTC.